The sample holds many counts of the clone carrying this TCR beta chain. Its specificity is not known. The data derive from a study of read filtering for tumor transcriptome and immune sequencing. Study information: R-ISS stage counts were under 10 for I, about 15 for II, 7 for III. Whole-transcriptome libraries were prepared after DNase treatment. Findings of the study overall: In IR-seq, single-read clonotypes were roughly 80% of clonotypes but 3.5% to 4% of reads. This fraction held mixed bone marrow immune cells after CD138-negative sorting.

From 300 to 450 ng of RNA, a library with molecular barcoded alpha/delta and beta/gamma adaptors was made. TCRdb itself ran the reads through MiXCR, one entry per CDR3 protein. The sample contains more than 35,000 distinct CDR3 sequences, 14% of which appear only once. This CDR3 is 13 amino acids long. Germline assignment: CDR1 MNHEY and CDR2 SVGAGI. The V end lost 2 bases, the J end lost 4 bases, and 9 bases lay between the germline ends. Sequenced input: a population of CD138-negative cells sorted from bone marrow. This TCR was sampled from a donor aged 40 or over with multiple myeloma. The chain couples TRBV6-5 to TRBJ2-7; D uncertain. CDR3 in DNA: TGTGCCAGCAGTTACCTCCTGGGGTACGAGCAGTACTTC. Amino acids: CASSYLLGYEQYF.